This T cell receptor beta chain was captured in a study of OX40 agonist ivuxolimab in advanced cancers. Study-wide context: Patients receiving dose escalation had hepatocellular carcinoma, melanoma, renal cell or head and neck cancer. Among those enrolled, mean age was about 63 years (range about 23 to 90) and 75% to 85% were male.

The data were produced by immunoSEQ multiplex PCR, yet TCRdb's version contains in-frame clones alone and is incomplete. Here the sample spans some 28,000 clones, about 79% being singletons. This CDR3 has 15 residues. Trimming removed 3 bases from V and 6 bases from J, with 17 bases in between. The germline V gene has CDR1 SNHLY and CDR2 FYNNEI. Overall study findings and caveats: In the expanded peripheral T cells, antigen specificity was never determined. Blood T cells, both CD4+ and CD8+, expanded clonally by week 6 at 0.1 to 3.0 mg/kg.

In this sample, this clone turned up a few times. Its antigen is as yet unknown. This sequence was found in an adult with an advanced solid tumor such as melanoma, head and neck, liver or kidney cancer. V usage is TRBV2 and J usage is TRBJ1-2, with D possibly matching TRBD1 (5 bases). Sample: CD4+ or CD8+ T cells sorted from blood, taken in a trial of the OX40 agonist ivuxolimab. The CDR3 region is CASSDIGTMENGYTF. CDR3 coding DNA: TGTGCCAGCAGTGATATTGGGACTATGGAGAATGGCTACACCTTC. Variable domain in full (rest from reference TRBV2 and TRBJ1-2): EPEVTQTPSHQVTQMGQEVILRCVPISNHLYFYWYRQILGQKVEFLVSFYNNEISEKSEIFDDQFSVERPDGSNFTLKIRSTKLEDSAMYFCASSDIGTMENGYTFGSGTRLTVV.